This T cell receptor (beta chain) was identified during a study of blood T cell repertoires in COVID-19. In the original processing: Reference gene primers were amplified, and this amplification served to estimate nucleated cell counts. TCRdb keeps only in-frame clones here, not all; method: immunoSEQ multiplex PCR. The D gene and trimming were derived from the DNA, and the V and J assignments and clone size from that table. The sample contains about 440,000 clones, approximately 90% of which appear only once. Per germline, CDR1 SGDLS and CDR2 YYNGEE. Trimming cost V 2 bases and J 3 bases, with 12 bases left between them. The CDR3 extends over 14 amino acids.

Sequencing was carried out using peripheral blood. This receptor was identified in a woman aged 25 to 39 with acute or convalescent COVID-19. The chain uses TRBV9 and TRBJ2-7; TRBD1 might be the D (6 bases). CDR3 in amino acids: CASSVGQGYYEQYF. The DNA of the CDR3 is TGTGCCAGCAGCGTGGGACAAGGTTACTACGAGCAGTACTTC. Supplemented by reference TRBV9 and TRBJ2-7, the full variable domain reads DSGVTQTPKHLITATGQRVTLRCSPRSGDLSVYWYQQSLDQGLQFLIQYYNGEERAKGNILERFSAQQFPDLHSELNLSSLELGDSALYFCASSVGQGYYEQYFGPGTRLTVT.